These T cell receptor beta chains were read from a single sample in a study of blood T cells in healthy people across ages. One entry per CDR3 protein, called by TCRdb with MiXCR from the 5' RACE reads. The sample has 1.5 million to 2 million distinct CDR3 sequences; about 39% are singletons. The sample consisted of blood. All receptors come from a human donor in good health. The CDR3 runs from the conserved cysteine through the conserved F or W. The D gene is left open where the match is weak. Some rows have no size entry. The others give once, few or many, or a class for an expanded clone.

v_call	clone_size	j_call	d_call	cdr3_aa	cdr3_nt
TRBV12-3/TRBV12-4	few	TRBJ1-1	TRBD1	CASSDYRGNEAFF	TGTGCCAGCAGTGACTACAGGGGGAACGAAGCTTTCTTT
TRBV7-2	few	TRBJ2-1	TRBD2	CASSSSPWTSGGYNEQFF	TGTGCCAGCAGCTCCTCCCCCTGGACTAGCGGGGGCTACAATGAGCAGTTCTTC
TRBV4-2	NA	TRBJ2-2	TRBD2	CANSLATSGGENTGELFF	TGTGCCAACAGCCTTGCCACTAGCGGGGGAGAAAACACCGGGGAGCTGTTTTTT
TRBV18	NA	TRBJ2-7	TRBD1	CASSGTGSPYEQYF	TGTGCCAGCTCGGGGACAGGGAGCCCCTACGAGCAGTACTTC
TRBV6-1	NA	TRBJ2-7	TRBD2	CAAEPRTSGAYEQYF	TGTGCCGCCGAACCCCGGACTAGCGGGGCGTACGAGCAGTACTTC
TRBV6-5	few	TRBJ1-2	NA	CASRPPLHGYTF	TGTGCCAGCAGACCGCCCCTACATGGCTACACCTTC
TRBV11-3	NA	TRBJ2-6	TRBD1	CASSLVRDRVSGANVLTF	TGTGCCAGCAGCTTAGTGCGGGACAGGGTCTCTGGGGCCAACGTCCTGACTTTC
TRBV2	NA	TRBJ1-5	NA	CASSEWEGNQPQHF	TGTGCCAGCAGTGAATGGGAAGGGAATCAGCCCCAGCATTTT
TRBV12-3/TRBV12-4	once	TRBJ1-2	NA	CASSRGIPNYGYTF	TGTGCCAGCAGTCGCGGGATTCCTAATTATGGCTACACCTTC
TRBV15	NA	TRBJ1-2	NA	CATSSGNANYGYTF	TGTGCCACCAGCAGTGGGAATGCTAACTATGGCTACACCTTC
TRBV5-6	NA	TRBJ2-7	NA	CASSSGSLSYEQYF	TGTGCCAGCAGCTCCGGGTCCCTCTCCTACGAGCAGTACTTC
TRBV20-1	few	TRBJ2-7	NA	CSARAPLNSYEQYF	TGCAGTGCTAGAGCCCCTCTAAACTCCTACGAGCAGTACTTC
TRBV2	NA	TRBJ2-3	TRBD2	CASRRLAGLQNTQYF	TGTGCCAGCAGACGACTAGCGGGGCTTCAAAATACGCAGTATTTT
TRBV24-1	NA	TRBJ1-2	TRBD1	CATSDYGQGIRAGYTF	TGTGCCACCAGTGACTACGGACAGGGGATTAGGGCTGGCTACACCTTC
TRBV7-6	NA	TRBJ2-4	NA	CASSSTPLAKNIQYF	TGTGCCAGTAGCTCGACTCCTCTAGCCAAAAACATTCAGTACTTC
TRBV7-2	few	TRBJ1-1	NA	CASSIRSPNTEAFF	TGTGCCAGCAGCATCCGGAGTCCCAACACTGAAGCTTTCTTT
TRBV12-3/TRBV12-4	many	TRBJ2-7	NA	CASSLGPAGEQYF	TGTGCCAGCAGTTTAGGGCCAGCAGGCGAGCAGTACTTC
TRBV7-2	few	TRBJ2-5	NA	CASSLWREETQYF	TGTGCCAGCAGCTTATGGAGGGAAGAGACCCAGTACTTC
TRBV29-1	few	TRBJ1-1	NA	CSVGVLEAFF	TGCAGCGTTGGGGTATTGGAAGCTTTCTTT
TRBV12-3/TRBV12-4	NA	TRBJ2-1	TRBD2	CASSLSQSGGWYNEQFF	TGTGCCAGCAGTTTATCCCAAAGCGGGGGGTGGTACAATGAGCAGTTCTTC
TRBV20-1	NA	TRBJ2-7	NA	CSAHTGLSYEQYF	TGCAGTGCTCACACGGGGCTTTCCTACGAGCAGTACTTC
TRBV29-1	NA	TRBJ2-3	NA	CSGDLTATSTDTRYF	TGCAGCGGGGACCTGACAGCAACCTCCACAGATACGCGGTATTTT
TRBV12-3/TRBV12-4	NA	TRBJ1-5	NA	CASSAEGLNSNQPQHF	TGTGCCAGCAGTGCTGAGGGACTGAATAGCAATCAGCCCCAGCATTTT
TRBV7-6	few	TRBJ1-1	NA	CASSPDWGIGTEAFF	TGTGCCAGCAGCCCGGATTGGGGAATAGGCACTGAAGCTTTCTTT
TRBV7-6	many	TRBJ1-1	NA	CASSLFPIGESGGAFF	TGTGCCAGCAGCTTGTTCCCCATTGGAGAGAGCGGCGGGGCTTTCTTT
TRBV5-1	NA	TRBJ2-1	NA	CASSLSLDPIEQFF	TGCGCCAGCAGCCTTTCACTCGACCCCATTGAGCAGTTCTTC
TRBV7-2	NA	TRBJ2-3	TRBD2	CASSARSGGPLSDTQYF	TGTGCCAGCAGCGCCCGTAGCGGGGGGCCTTTGTCAGATACGCAGTATTTT
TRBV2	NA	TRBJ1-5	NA	CASSEAPGGNQPQHF	TGTGCCAGCAGTGAAGCCCCGGGGGGCAATCAGCCCCAGCATTTT
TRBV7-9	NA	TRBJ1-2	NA	CASSPPSWGKVDGYTF	TGTGCCAGCAGCCCTCCCTCCTGGGGCAAGGTTGATGGCTACACCTTC
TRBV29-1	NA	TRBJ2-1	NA	CSALSSYNEQFF	TGCAGCGCCCTGAGCTCCTACAATGAGCAGTTCTTC
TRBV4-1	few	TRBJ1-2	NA	CASSHIGGIDYGYTF	TGCGCCAGCAGCCATATCGGTGGAATCGACTATGGCTACACCTTC
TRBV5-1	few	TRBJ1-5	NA	CASSLQPGSNQPQHF	TGCGCCAGCAGCCTACAACCAGGTAGCAATCAGCCCCAGCATTTT
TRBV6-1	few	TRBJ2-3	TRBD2	CASRPHVGLAGGFSVEDTQYF	TGTGCCAGCAGACCCCACGTGGGACTAGCGGGGGGGTTTTCAGTAGAAGATACGCAGTATTTT
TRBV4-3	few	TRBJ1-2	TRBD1	CASSPRGQGGYTF	TGCGCCAGCAGCCCCCGGGGACAGGGTGGCTACACCTTC
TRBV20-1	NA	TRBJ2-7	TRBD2	CSAVRPGLASYEQYF	TGCAGTGCTGTCAGACCGGGACTAGCCTCCTACGAGCAGTACTTC
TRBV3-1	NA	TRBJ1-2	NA	CASSPTVGYGYTF	TGTGCCAGCAGCCCGACAGTGGGCTATGGCTACACCTTC
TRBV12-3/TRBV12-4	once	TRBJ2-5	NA	CASRFIVQETQYF	TGTGCCAGCAGGTTTATAGTCCAAGAGACCCAGTACTTC
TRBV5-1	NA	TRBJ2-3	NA	CASSFAGQSTDTQYF	TGCGCCAGCAGCTTTGCAGGACAGAGCACAGATACGCAGTATTTT
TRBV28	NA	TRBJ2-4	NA	CASSPFLVAKNIQYF	TGTGCCAGCAGCCCATTTCTGGTAGCCAAAAACATTCAGTACTTC
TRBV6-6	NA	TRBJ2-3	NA	CASDSSLDTQYF	TGTGCCAGCGACTCCTCTTTGGATACGCAGTATTTT
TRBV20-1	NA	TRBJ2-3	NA	CSARRGRGGSADTQYF	TGCAGTGCTAGGCGGGGAAGGGGGGGCTCTGCAGATACGCAGTATTTT
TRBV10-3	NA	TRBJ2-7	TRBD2	CAISGGLAGYSYEQYF	TGTGCCATCAGTGGGGGACTAGCGGGCTACTCCTACGAGCAGTACTTC
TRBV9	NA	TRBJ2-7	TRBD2	CASSQGTGTSWYEQYF	TGTGCCAGCAGCCAGGGGACCGGGACTAGCTGGTACGAGCAGTACTTC
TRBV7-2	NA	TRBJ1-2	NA	CASRKSTNYGYTF	TGTGCCAGCAGGAAGAGTACTAACTATGGCTACACCTTC
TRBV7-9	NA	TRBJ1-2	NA	CASSSNRDGYTF	TGTGCCAGCAGCTCCAACAGGGATGGCTACACCTTC
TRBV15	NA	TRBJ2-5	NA	CATSRDSGETQYF	TGTGCCACCAGCAGAGATTCTGGGGAGACCCAGTACTTC
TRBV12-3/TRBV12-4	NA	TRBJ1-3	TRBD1	CASSSGDRTGNTIYF	TGTGCCAGCAGTTCCGGGGACAGGACTGGAAACACCATATATTTT
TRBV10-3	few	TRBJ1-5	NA	CAISAQGGYQPQHF	TGTGCCATCAGTGCACAGGGAGGATACCAGCCCCAGCATTTT
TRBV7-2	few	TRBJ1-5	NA	CASSLGVAQPQHF	TGTGCCAGCAGCTTAGGGGTCGCTCAGCCCCAGCATTTT
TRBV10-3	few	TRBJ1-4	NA	CAISDSGRPDSNEKLFF	TGTGCCATCAGTGACTCCGGACGGCCCGATTCTAATGAAAAACTGTTTTTT
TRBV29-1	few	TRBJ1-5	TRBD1	CSASGPGQDQPQHF	TGCAGCGCCTCTGGCCCGGGACAGGATCAGCCCCAGCATTTT
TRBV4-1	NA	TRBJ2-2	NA	CATRGVNTGELFF	TGCGCCACCCGTGGGGTGAACACCGGGGAGCTGTTTTTT
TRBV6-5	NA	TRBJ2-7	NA	CASSYSKTTGRSYEQYF	TGTGCCAGCAGTTACTCGAAAACCACAGGGAGGTCCTACGAGCAGTACTTC